This T cell receptor (beta chain) appears in the sequencing data of a study of neurological immune-mediated disorders. 5'RACE generated cDNA with 10-nucleotide random UMIs. TCRdb reprocessed the 5' RACE reads via MiXCR and lists one record per CDR3 protein. The repertoire holds tens of thousands of distinct CDR3 sequences, with about 8.9% as singletons. Germline CDR1 is LGHDT and CDR2 is YNNKEL (reference sequence). The V and J ends lost 10 bases and 8 bases, in that order; junction bases with no gene match: 20. This CDR3 is built from 16 residues. The time point denotes: longitudinal time-point 2. From 2 million PBMCs stored at -80 C, the unsorted libraries were generated.

This chain connects TRBV3-1 to TRBJ1-2; 9 nucleotides match TRBD1. This TCR was sampled from a man aged 25-45 years in good health. Sequenced sample: PBMCs. The CDR3, as DNA: TGTGCCAACATCCAAGGGACAGGGCCCGTAGGAAGGGGCTACACCTTC. It translates to CANIQGTGPVGRGYTF. Based on the CDR3 plus reference TRBV3-1 and TRBJ1-2, the full variable domain is DTAVSQTPKYLVTQMGNDKSIKCEQNLGHDTMYWYKQDSKKFLKIMFSYNNKELIINETVPNRFSPKSPDKAHLNLHINSLELGDSAVYFCANIQGTGPVGRGYTFGSGTRLTVV.